What follows are 9 T cell receptor beta chains derived from one specimen sequenced in a study of beta chain features in type 1 diabetes. Study results and limitations: Shorter TCRB CDR3s, moderately but significantly so, were found in Type 1 diabetes patients in all four CD4+ subsets.

Their antigen targets remain unknown. What was sequenced were expressed TCRB transcripts, since all of the isolated RNA had been reverse transcribed. Sequencing was performed with immunoSEQ multiplex PCR; in TCRdb, only in-frame clones are kept and a portion is missing. The sample has under 200,000 clones; over 9% are singletons. Sequences were obtained from central memory CD4+ T cells from blood. The receptors were sampled from a man younger than 40 with type 1 diabetes.

This clone has only a few counts. This chain uses TRBV5-1 with TRBJ2-1, with TRBD1 as a possible D gene (7 bases). Between the trimmed V and J ends, which lost 4 bases and 3 bases, there was a span of 20 bases. Germline CDR1 SGHRS, CDR2 YFSETQ. This CDR3 is built from 17 residues. The CDR3 DNA follows: TGCGCCAGCAGCCCCGCCGCAGGGGGAGGCCTCTACAATGAGCAGTTCTTC. As protein: CASSPAAGGGLYNEQFF.

The V call is TRBV5-4, the J call TRBJ2-2; TRBD1 agrees at 9 bases. CDR3 length: 15 amino acids. The trim removed 3 bases at V and 1 base at J, leaving 1 base unmatched. Germline assignment: CDR1 SGHNT and CDR2 YYREEE (reference sequence). CDR3 sequence: CASSSGQGNTGELFF. Written as DNA, the CDR3 is TGTGCCAGCAGCTCGGGACAGGGGAACACCGGGGAGCTGTTTTTT.

This clone turned up a few times. The J gene is TRBJ2-2, the V gene TRBV7-3, with D possibly TRBD1 on 5 matching bases. Germline V gene data show CDR1 as SGHTA and CDR2 as FQGTGA. Trimming removed 1 base at V and 6 bases at J, with 15 bases between. The CDR3 length is 16 residues. The CDR3 DNA is TGTGCCAGCAGCTTAAGGGGCTCGGGTACGCCCGGGGAGCTGTTTTTT. It is translated as CASSLRGSGTPGELFF.

A remark on this clone: The identical CDR3 is also encoded by other nucleotide sequences in the sample. V is TRBV20-1 and J is TRBJ2-5; D is unclear. Germline-derived CDR1 and CDR2 are DFQATT and SNEGSKA (reference sequence). The CDR3 runs to 10 residues. V gave up 3 bases and J gave up 5 bases, with 4 bases separating them. The CDR3 nucleotides are TGCAGTGCTAGGCAGGAGACCCAGTACTTC. Translated, it gives CSARQETQYF.

This clone showed up just a few times. The chain joins TRBV28 to TRBJ2-7; D may be TRBD1 (6 bases). Germline assignment: CDR1 MDHEN and CDR2 SYDVKM. Trimming took 8 bases from V and 7 from J, leaving 15 bases between them. The CDR3 length is 12 residues. The CDR3 nucleotides read TGTGCCAGCGGGGGCGGCCCTGAGGAGCAGTACTTC. It is translated as CASGGGPEEQYF.

This clone turned up a few times. The CDR3 nucleotides read TGTGCCAGCAGTGATGGGGAGCCTGGCTACACCTTC. This encodes CASSDGEPGYTF. The genes are TRBV2 and TRBJ1-2; D unclear. The length of the CDR3 is 12 residues. The V and J ends lost 3 bases and 7 bases respectively, with 9 bases between them. In germline, CDR1 is SNHLY, CDR2 FYNNEI.

Only a few counts were recorded for this clone. The CDR3: CASSPDREAAFF. The CDR3 nucleotides read TGTGCCAGCAGCCCTGACAGAGAAGCAGCTTTCTTT. The chain recombines TRBV5-4 with TRBJ1-1; TRBD1 might be the D (5 bases). Germline V gene sequence: CDR1 SGHNT, CDR2 YYREEE (reference sequence). The CDR3 extends over 12 amino acids. Trimming took off 4 bases at V and 10 bases at J, with 14 bases between the two ends. The variable domain in full, with the rest retrieved from reference TRBV5-4 and TRBJ1-1, is ETGVTQSPTHLIKTRGQQVTLRCSSQSGHNTVSWYQQALGQGPQFIFQYYREEENGRGNFPPRFSGLQFPNYSSELNVNALELDDSALYLCASSPDREAAFFGQGTRLTVV.

This chain joins TRBV29-1 and TRBJ2-5; 12 nucleotides line up with TRBD1. This CDR3 has 15 amino acids. Germline CDR1 SQVTM, CDR2 ANQGSEA. V gave up 3 bases and J gave up 5 bases; unmatched junction bases: 7. The CDR3 DNA reads TGCAGCGTTGATCCTGCCGGGACAGGGGGCGAGACCCAGTACTTC. Translating gives CSVDPAGTGGETQYF. The full variable domain, rest sourced from reference TRBV29-1 and TRBJ2-5, is SAVISQKPSRDICQRGTSLTIQCQVDSQVTMMFWYRQQPGQSLTLIATANQGSEATYESGFVIDKFPISRPNLTFSTLTVSNMSPEDSSIYLCSVDPAGTGGETQYFGPGTRLLVL.

The chain carries TRBV18 and TRBJ2-5, with 8 positions matching TRBD1. The CDR3 runs to 15 residues. With 6 bases clipped from V and 3 bases from J, the junction kept 9 bases outside the gene matches. In germline, CDR1 is KGHSH, CDR2 LQKENI. CDR3 DNA sequence: TGTGCCAGCTCCGACGCCGGACAGGGAGAAGAGACCCAGTACTTC. Translation gives CASSDAGQGEETQYF.